This TCR beta chain was profiled in a study of glioma-infiltrating T cells. Study-wide results and caveats: Tissue and blood shared very few CDR3 sequences.

The iRepertoire nested amplicon-rescue multiplex PCR amplified TCR alpha and beta CDR3s from RNA. TCRdb passed the multiplex PCR reads through MiXCR, listing each CDR3 protein once. Seen here are some 160,000 distinct CDR3 sequences, under 55% observed once, and the top ten hold around 4.9%. Germline CDR1 and CDR2: LNHNV and YYDKDF (reference sequence). The CDR3 loop spans 15 amino acids. As to this clonotype: The antigen is undetermined. At one of its ends the junction is not consistent with the germline gene, which may arise from a read error.

The source is a human donor with low-grade glioma or glioblastoma, undergoing nonglioma brain surgery, or in good health (not recorded which). The chain couples TRBV15 to TRBJ2-2; D may be TRBD1 or TRBD2 (5 bases each). Sequencing was carried out using glioma tissue, nonneoplastic brain tissue, or PBMCs (not recorded which). The CDR3 DNA sequence: TGTGCCACCAGCAGATCCGAGGGGCGGCCCTGGGAACTGTTTTTT. It codes for CATSRSEGRPWELFF.